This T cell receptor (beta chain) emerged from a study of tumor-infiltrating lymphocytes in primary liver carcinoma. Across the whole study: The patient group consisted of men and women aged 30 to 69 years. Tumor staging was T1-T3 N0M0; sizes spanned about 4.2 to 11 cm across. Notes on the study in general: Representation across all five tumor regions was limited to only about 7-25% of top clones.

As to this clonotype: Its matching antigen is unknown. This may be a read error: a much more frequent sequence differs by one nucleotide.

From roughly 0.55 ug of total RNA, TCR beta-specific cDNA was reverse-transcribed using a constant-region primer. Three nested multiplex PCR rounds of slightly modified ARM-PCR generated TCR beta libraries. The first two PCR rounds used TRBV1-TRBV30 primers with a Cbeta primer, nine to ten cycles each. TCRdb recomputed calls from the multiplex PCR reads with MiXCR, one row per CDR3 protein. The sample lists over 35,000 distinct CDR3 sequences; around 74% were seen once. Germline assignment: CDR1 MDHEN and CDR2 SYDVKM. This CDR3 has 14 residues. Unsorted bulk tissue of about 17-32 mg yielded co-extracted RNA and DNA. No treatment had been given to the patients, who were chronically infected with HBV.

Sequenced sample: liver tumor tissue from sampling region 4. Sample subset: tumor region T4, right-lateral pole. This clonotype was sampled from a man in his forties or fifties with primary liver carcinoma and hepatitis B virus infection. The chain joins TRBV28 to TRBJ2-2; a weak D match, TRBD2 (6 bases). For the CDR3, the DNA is TGTGCCACCAGGAGGGACCTTAACACCGGGGCGCTGTTTTTT. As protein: CATRRDLNTGALFF. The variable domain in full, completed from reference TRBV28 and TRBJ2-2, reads DVKVTQSSRYLVKRTGEKVFLECVQDMDHENMFWYRQDPGLGLRLIYFSYDVKMKEKGDIPEGYSVSREKKERFSLILESASTNQTSMYLCATRRDLNTGALFFGEGSRLTVL.